This is a list of T cell receptor beta chains from one sample in a study of T cell responses to AZD1222 COVID-19 vaccine. Libraries were prepared by immunoSEQ multiplex PCR; TCRdb keeps only in-frame clonotypes and omits some of them. The sample contains more than 110,000 clones, about 86% of which appear only once. Sequencing was performed on peripheral blood, taken on day 0 of AZD1222 vaccination. These receptors came from an adult in good health. The CDR3 runs from the conserved cysteine through the conserved F or W. A D gene is named only where the DNA matches it firmly. Clone size is shown for a subset of rows, as once, few, many or a class of expanded clone.

d_gene,abundance,j_gene,v_gene,CDR3aa,CDR3nt
TRBD1,few,TRBJ1-1,TRBV5-1,CASSQDRSEAFF,TGCGCCAGCAGCCAGGACAGGTCTGAAGCTTTCTTT
-,once,TRBJ1-6,TRBV27,CASSFVGRDNSPLHF,TGTGCCAGCAGTTTCGTCGGACGGGATAATTCACCCCTCCACTTT
TRBD1,-,TRBJ1-2,TRBV7-2,CASSRGQVNYGYTF,TGTGCCAGCAGCAGGGGACAGGTTAACTATGGCTACACCTTC
-,-,TRBJ1-5,TRBV6-1,CASSEVLQQNNQPQHF,TGTGCCAGCAGTGAAGTTCTACAGCAAAATAATCAGCCCCAGCATTTT
TRBD2,-,TRBJ2-7,TRBV4-2,CASSQDPTSGRALSF,TGTGCCAGCAGCCAGGACCCGACTAGCGGGAGGGCCTTGAGCTTC
TRBD2,-,TRBJ2-3,TRBV7-6,CASSFAAGGWDTQYF,TGTGCCAGCAGCTTTGCAGCGGGAGGGTGGGATACGCAGTATTTT
-,-,TRBJ2-6,TRBV6-6,CASRGAGANVLTF,TGTGCCAGCAGAGGTGCTGGGGCCAACGTCCTGACTTTC
-,-,TRBJ2-6,TRBV9,CASSVEQDVGSGANVLTF,TGTGCCAGCAGCGTAGAGCAGGACGTAGGCTCTGGGGCCAACGTCCTGACTTTC
TRBD1,-,TRBJ1-5,TRBV10-2,CASSVNGTGRYSNQPQHF,TGCGCCAGCAGTGTAAACGGGACAGGAAGGTATAGCAATCAGCCCCAGCATTTT
-,-,TRBJ1-1,TRBV6-2/TRBV6-3,CASSQWAYEAFF,TGTGCCAGCAGCCAGTGGGCGTATGAAGCTTTCTTT
-,-,TRBJ2-7,TRBV12-3/TRBV12-4,CASTRDPYEQYF,TGTGCCAGCACGCGGGATCCCTACGAGCAGTACTTC
-,-,TRBJ2-7,TRBV7-6,CASSLQVHPSYEQYF,TGTGCCAGCAGCTTACAGGTTCACCCCTCCTACGAGCAGTACTTC
-,-,TRBJ1-2,TRBV2,CASSVGSANYGYTF,TGTGCCAGCAGTGTTGGCTCGGCTAACTATGGCTACACCTTC
-,-,TRBJ1-5,TRBV6-2/TRBV6-3,CASSVDSSRSQPQHF,TGTGCCAGCAGCGTTGACAGCTCCCGCAGTCAGCCCCAGCATTTT
TRBD2,-,TRBJ2-5,TRBV19,CASSVGLAGGPVETQYF,TGTGCCAGTAGTGTAGGACTAGCGGGAGGGCCTGTAGAGACCCAGTACTTC
-,-,TRBJ2-1,TRBV7-3,CASSLTISDEQFF,TGTGCCAGCAGCTTAACCATTTCTGATGAGCAGTTCTTC
TRBD2,once,TRBJ2-1,TRBV30,CAWILAGGNEQFF,TGTGCCTGGATCCTAGCGGGAGGCAATGAGCAGTTCTTC
-,-,TRBJ1-5,TRBV10-3,CAISEEVDYQPQHF,TGTGCCATCAGTGAGGAGGTGGACTATCAGCCCCAGCATTTT
TRBD2,once,TRBJ2-7,TRBV11-2,CASSLRTSGSGSYEQYF,TGTGCCAGCAGCTTACGGACTAGCGGGAGTGGGTCCTACGAGCAGTACTTC
-,-,TRBJ1-1,TRBV7-2,CASSLEPPGRGNTEAFF,TGTGCCAGCAGCTTAGAACCCCCCGGCCGCGGTAACACTGAAGCTTTCTTT
TRBD1,-,TRBJ1-2,TRBV6-6,CASSYDRGGYTF,TGTGCCAGCAGTTACGACAGGGGCGGCTACACCTTC
TRBD1,-,TRBJ1-2,TRBV30,CAWAQGYGYTF,TGTGCCTGGGCACAGGGGTATGGCTACACCTTC
TRBD2,once,TRBJ2-5,TRBV24-1,CATASGRALETQYF,TGTGCCACCGCTAGCGGGAGGGCCCTCGAGACCCAGTACTTC
TRBD1,-,TRBJ1-6,TRBV19,CASSGRTGRGAPLHF,TGTGCCAGTAGTGGACGGACAGGGAGGGGAGCACCCCTCCACTTT
-,-,TRBJ2-7,TRBV28,CASSLFRGKVYEQYF,TGTGCCAGCAGTTTATTCAGGGGTAAGGTTTACGAGCAGTACTTC
-,once,TRBJ1-6,TRBV5-4,CASTTYAGLAPLHF,TGTGCCAGCACTACGTACGCGGGGCTAGCCCCCCTCCACTTT
-,-,TRBJ1-2,TRBV11-2,CASSSRAETMGWNYGYTF,TGTGCCAGCAGCTCGAGAGCTGAAACAATGGGATGGAACTATGGCTACACCTTC
-,-,TRBJ2-5,TRBV9,CASSLDLQETQYF,TGTGCCAGCAGCTTGGACTTACAAGAGACCCAGTACTTC
-,-,TRBJ1-1,TRBV28,CASGLYTLGDTEAFF,TGTGCCAGCGGCCTATACACTTTGGGGGACACTGAAGCTTTCTTT
-,-,TRBJ2-7,TRBV19,CASRRGGWDTRYEQYF,TGTGCCAGTCGAAGGGGTGGCTGGGACACTCGCTACGAGCAGTACTTC
-,-,TRBJ2-4,TRBV6-2/TRBV6-3,CASSYSGSTHKNIQYF,TGTGCCAGCAGTTACTCGGGCAGTACTCACAAAAACATTCAGTACTTC
-,once,TRBJ1-4,TRBV19,CASVGLSGARKLFF,TGTGCCAGTGTTGGGTTGTCGGGGGCGCGGAAACTGTTTTTT
-,-,TRBJ2-3,TRBV4-2,CASSQGGGTGVDTQYF,TGTGCCAGCAGCCAAGGAGGTGGAACGGGCGTAGATACGCAGTATTTT
-,-,TRBJ1-1,TRBV5-1,CASSPALNTEAFF,TGCGCCAGCAGCCCCGCCTTGAACACTGAAGCTTTCTTT
-,-,TRBJ1-1,TRBV28,CASSLAGEGAGTEAFF,TGTGCCAGCAGTCTCGCGGGGGAGGGCGCGGGAACTGAAGCTTTCTTT
TRBD2,once,TRBJ2-3,TRBV19,CASSLLAGHTDTQYF,TGTGCCAGTAGCCTGTTAGCGGGGCACACAGATACGCAGTATTTT
-,-,TRBJ2-1,TRBV5-6,CASSRGLSSYNEQFF,TGTGCCAGCAGCCGGGGTCTCAGCTCCTACAATGAGCAGTTCTTC
TRBD1,-,TRBJ1-2,TRBV7-9,CASQGQGPGHTF,TGTGCCTCCCAAGGACAGGGGCCGGGCCACACCTTC
-,-,TRBJ2-1,TRBV6-2/TRBV6-3,CASSYDQGLNEQFF,TGTGCCAGCAGTTATGATCAGGGACTCAATGAGCAGTTCTTC
TRBD2,-,TRBJ2-1,TRBV7-9,CASRSPRGRGLGVYHEQFF,TGTGCCAGCAGATCCCCTCGCGGGAGAGGGTTGGGCGTTTATCATGAGCAGTTCTTC
TRBD1,-,TRBJ1-4,TRBV3-1/TRBV3-2,CASSQSTRGREKLFF,TGTGCCAGCAGCCAATCTACCAGGGGGCGTGAAAAACTGTTTTTT
-,-,TRBJ1-1,TRBV3-1/TRBV3-2,CASSPNTRHAEAFF,TGTGCCAGCAGCCCAAACACAAGACACGCTGAAGCTTTCTTT
TRBD1,-,TRBJ1-4,TRBV7-8,CASRWDRQNEKLFF,TGTGCCAGCAGATGGGACAGGCAAAATGAAAAACTGTTTTTT
TRBD2,-,TRBJ2-5,TRBV18,CASSPSSAGGGETQYF,TGTGCCAGCTCACCGTCCTCAGCGGGGGGGGGAGAGACCCAGTACTTC
TRBD1,once,TRBJ1-6,TRBV5-1,CASSPGTGPPALHF,TGCGCCAGCAGCCCCGGGACAGGGCCTCCCGCCCTCCACTTT
-,-,TRBJ1-2,TRBV7-8,CASSRRMGYGYTF,TGTGCCAGCAGCAGGCGGATGGGCTATGGCTACACCTTC
-,-,TRBJ1-1,TRBV18,CASSPPAGLNTEAFF,TGTGCCAGCTCACCACCTGCAGGGCTGAACACTGAAGCTTTCTTT
-,-,TRBJ2-5,TRBV27,CASSLRSQETQYF,TGTGCCAGCAGTTTACGCTCCCAAGAGACCCAGTACTTC
TRBD1,-,TRBJ2-1,TRBV5-1,CASSFSGTGDNEQFF,TGCGCCAGCAGCTTTTCCGGGACAGGGGACAATGAGCAGTTCTTC
-,-,TRBJ2-5,TRBV14,CASSQDYGTQYF,TGTGCCAGCAGCCAAGATTACGGGACCCAGTACTTC
-,-,TRBJ2-1,TRBV10-3,CAISEDTEQFF,TGTGCCATCAGTGAAGATACTGAGCAGTTCTTC